The entry below gives a single T cell receptor beta chain sequence along with its context. What this receptor recognizes is not known. No base-level quality is on record; no much larger clone is a single base apart. The immunoSEQ Assay, a bias-controlled multiplex PCR, was used to amplify TCRbeta CDR3 regions from genomic DNA. The study's processing was this. The number of nucleated cells in each sample was estimated by amplification of reference gene primers within the assay. To quantify the absolute abundance of each unique TCRbeta CDR3 rearrangement, sequence reads were collapsed and filtered. For each sample, productive Simpson clonality was calculated by taking the square root of Simpson's diversity index across productive rearrangements. TCRdb re-hosts the immuneACCESS table, in-frame sequences only. Its copies lack some clones; in the studies checked, an unresolved V gene accounts for under half of them, and the cause for the rest is not known. That table is the source of V, J and clone size, and D and trimming were worked out from the DNA. In this sample the table shows under 150,000 clones, about 87% of which occur a single time. The leading ten clones occupy around 28% of the sample.

These data come from a study of blood T cell repertoires in COVID-19 (dated by TCRdb to 2020 to 2021). For context, the study as a whole: Samples covering the acute and convalescent phases of COVID-19 were provided by collaborators in the United States, Italy and Spain. A freely available public database, intended as a resource for researchers studying the immune response to SARS-CoV-2, is where the repertoires were released. The prospective study material was composed of cDNA or gDNA derived from T cells, B-cell-depleted T cells, or PBMCs. Nearly every sample came with metadata listing a de-identified subject ID, COVID-19 status, age in years and sex. Subjects who had been exposed to COVID-19, were actively infected with it, or had recovered from it provided the deeply sampled blood TCRbeta repertoires that made up the dataset. Samples were obtained from the ongoing ImmuneRACE study (first 160 participants) and from about 1,300 subjects provided by 6 global collaborators. Where available, HLA class I and class II types were obtained from metadata supplied by the sample provider rather than from assay-based typing. Beyond this particular receptor, the publication reports: Clinical and demographic metadata were provided uncurated, with the amount varying by source and participant.

The collaborating institutions used their own protocols to collect whole blood in K2EDTA tubes. For TCRbeta analysis, collaborator samples were shipped as frozen whole blood, as isolated PBMCs, or as DNA extracted from either sample type. From the cysteine up to the phenylalanine, the CDR3 has a length of 15 residues. Only the CDR3 portion is preserved as DNA: 45 bases, with reading frame beginning at the first base. For this chain, trimming is 2 bases at the V end and 0 bases at the J end, and the number of junction bases without a gene match is 1. Source material: peripheral blood. This clonotype was sampled from a human donor in a cohort sampled during active COVID-19. The V and J genes are TRBV23-1 and TRBJ1-2; 9 bases in between match TRBD1. TRBV23-1 is noted as an ORF with a role that remains uncertain. In nucleotides, the sequence is TGCGCCAGCAGTCAAAGGGACAGGGCTAACTATGGCTACACCTTC. This encodes CASSQRDRANYGYTF.